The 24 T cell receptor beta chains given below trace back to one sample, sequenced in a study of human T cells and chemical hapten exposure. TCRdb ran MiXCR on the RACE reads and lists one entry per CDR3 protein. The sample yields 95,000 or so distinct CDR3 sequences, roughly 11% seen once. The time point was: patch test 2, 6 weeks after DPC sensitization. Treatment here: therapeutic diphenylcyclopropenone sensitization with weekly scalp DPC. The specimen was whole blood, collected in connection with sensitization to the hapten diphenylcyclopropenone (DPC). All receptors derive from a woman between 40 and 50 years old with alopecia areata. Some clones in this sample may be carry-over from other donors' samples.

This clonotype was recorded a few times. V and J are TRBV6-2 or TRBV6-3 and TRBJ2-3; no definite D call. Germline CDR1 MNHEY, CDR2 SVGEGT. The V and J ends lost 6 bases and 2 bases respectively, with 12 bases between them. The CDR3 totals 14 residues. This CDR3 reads CASSLLEVTDTQYF. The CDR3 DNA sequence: TGTGCCAGCAGCCTTCTAGAAGTCACAGATACGCAGTATTTT.

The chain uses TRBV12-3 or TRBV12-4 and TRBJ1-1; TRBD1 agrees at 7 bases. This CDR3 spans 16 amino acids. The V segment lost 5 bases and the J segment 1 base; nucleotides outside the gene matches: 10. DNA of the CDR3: TGTGCCAGCAGTCTCCGTGGGACAGAGCGGAACACTGAAGCTTTCTTT. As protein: CASSLRGTERNTEAFF.

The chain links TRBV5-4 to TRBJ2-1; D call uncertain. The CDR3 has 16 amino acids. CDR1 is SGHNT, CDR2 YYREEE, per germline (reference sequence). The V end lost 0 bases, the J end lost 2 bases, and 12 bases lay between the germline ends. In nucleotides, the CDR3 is TGTGCCAGCAGCTTGGGGCAGGTTGGCACCTACAATGAGCAGTTCTTC. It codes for CASSLGQVGTYNEQFF.

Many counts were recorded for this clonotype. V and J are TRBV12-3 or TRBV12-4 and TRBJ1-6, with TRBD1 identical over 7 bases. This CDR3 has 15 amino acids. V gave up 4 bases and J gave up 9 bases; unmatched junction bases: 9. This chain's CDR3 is CASSSTRQGASPLHF. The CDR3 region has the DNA TGTGCCAGCAGTTCGACGAGACAGGGAGCTTCACCCCTCCACTTT.

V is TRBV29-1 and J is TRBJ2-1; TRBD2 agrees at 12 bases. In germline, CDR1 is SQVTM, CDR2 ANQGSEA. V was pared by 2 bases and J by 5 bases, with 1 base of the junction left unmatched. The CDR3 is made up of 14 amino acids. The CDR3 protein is CSVESSGGDNEQFF. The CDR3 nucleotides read TGCAGCGTTGAATCTAGCGGGGGGGACAATGAGCAGTTCTTC.

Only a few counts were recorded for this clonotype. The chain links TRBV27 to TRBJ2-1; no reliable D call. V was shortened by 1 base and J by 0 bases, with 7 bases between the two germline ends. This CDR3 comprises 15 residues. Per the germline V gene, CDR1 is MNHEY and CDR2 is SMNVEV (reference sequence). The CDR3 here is CASSLFPSSYNEQFF. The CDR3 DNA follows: TGTGCCAGCAGTTTATTCCCGAGCTCCTACAATGAGCAGTTCTTC.

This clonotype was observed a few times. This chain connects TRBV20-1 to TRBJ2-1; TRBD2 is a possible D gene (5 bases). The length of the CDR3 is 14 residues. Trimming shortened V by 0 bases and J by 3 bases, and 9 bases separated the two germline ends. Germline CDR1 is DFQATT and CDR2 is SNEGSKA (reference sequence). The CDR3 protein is CSARELALYNEQFF. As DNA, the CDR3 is TGCAGTGCTAGAGAGTTAGCGCTCTACAATGAGCAGTTCTTC.

The CDR3 DNA reads as TGTGCCAGCAGAGATAGCGGGAGACCTACCTACGAGCAGTACTTC. Its protein product is CASRDSGRPTYEQYF. The genes are TRBV28 and TRBJ2-7; 9 bases fit TRBD2. Trimming at V came to 6 bases and at J to 2 bases, leaving 8 bases not matched to a gene. This CDR3 has 15 amino acids. Germline V lookup: CDR1 MDHEN, CDR2 SYDVKM. Together with reference TRBV28 and TRBJ2-7, the CDR3 gives the full variable domain: DVKVTQSSRYLVKRTGEKVFLECVQDMDHENMFWYRQDPGLGLRLIYFSYDVKMKEKGDIPEGYSVSREKKERFSLILESASTNQTSMYLCASRDSGRPTYEQYFGPGTRLTVT.

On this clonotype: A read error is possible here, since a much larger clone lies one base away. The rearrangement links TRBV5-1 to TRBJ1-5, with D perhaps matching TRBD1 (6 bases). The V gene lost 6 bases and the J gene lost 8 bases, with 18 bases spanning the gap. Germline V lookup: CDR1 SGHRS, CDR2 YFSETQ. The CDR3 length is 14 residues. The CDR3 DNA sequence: TGCGCCAGCAACGAACAGGGACCTGCGGAGCCCCAGCATTTT. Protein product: CASNEQGPAEPQHF.

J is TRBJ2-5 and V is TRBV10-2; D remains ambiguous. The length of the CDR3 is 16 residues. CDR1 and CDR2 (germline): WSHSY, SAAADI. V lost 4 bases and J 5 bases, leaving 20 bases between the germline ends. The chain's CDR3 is CASSVRRPNGQETQYF. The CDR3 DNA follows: TGCGCCAGCAGTGTTCGGAGACCCAACGGGCAGGAGACCCAGTACTTC.

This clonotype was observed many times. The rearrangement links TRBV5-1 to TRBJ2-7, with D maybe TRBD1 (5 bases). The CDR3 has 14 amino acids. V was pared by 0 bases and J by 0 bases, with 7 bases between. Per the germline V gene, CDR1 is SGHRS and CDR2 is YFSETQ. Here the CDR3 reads CASSLGQLSYEQYF. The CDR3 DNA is TGCGCCAGCAGCTTGGGACAGCTCTCCTACGAGCAGTACTTC. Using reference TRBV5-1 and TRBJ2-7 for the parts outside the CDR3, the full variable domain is KAGVTQTPRYLIKTRGQQVTLSCSPISGHRSVSWYQQTPGQGLQFLFEYFSETQRNKGNFPGRFSGRQFSNSRSEMNVSTLELGDSALYLCASSLGQLSYEQYFGPGTRLTVT.

The CDR3 DNA sequence: TGCAGTGCTAGTTCTCCCCCGGGGAAGACCCAGTACTTC. It codes for CSASSPPGKTQYF. The genes are TRBV20-1 and TRBJ2-5, with D possibly being TRBD2 (5 bases). Per the germline V gene, CDR1 is DFQATT and CDR2 is SNEGSKA (reference sequence). This CDR3 comprises 13 residues. Between the trimmed V and J ends, which lost 3 bases and 6 bases, there was a span of 14 bases.

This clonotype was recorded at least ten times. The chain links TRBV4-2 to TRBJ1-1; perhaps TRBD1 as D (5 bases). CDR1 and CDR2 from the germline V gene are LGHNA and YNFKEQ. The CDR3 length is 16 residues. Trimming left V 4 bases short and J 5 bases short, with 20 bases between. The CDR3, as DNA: TGTGCCAGCAGCCGGCATTTGTCGGGGCTGGGGACTGAAGCTTTCTTT. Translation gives CASSRHLSGLGTEAFF.

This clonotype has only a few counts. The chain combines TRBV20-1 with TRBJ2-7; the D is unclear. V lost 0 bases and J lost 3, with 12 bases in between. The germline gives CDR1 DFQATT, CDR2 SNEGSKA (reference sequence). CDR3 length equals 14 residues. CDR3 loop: CSARDDGRVYEQYF. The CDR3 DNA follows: TGCAGTGCTAGAGATGATGGTAGGGTCTACGAGCAGTACTTC.

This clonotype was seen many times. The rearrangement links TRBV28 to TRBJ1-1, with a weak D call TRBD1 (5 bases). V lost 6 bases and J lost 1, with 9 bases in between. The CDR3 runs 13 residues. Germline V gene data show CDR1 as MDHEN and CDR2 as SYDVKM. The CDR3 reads CASRRQRNTEAFF. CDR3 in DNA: TGTGCCAGCAGGAGACAGAGGAACACTGAAGCTTTCTTT.

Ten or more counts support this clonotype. The CDR3 region is CASSLLGVVRGTDTQYF. Here the CDR3 DNA reads TGTGCCAGCAGCCTACTCGGGGTCGTCAGGGGCACAGATACGCAGTATTTT. V and J are TRBV6-5 and TRBJ2-3, with D possibly being TRBD1 or TRBD2 (5 bases each). V lost 6 bases and J lost 1, with 20 bases in between. This CDR3 spans 17 amino acids. Germline CDR1 MNHEY, CDR2 SVGAGI.

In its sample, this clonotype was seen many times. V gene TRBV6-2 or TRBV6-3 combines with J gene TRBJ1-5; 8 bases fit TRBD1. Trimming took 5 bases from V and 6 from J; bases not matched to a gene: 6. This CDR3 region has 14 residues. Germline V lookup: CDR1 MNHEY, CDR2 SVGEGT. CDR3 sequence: CASSTDRVSQPQHF. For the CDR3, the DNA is TGTGCCAGCAGTACGGACAGGGTCTCTCAGCCCCAGCATTTT.

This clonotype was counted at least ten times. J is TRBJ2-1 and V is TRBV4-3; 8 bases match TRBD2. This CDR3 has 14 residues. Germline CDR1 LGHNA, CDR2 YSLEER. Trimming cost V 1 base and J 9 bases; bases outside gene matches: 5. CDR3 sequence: CASSQVGAGGEQFF. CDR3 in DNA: TGCGCCAGCAGCCAAGTTGGGGCGGGGGGTGAGCAGTTCTTC.

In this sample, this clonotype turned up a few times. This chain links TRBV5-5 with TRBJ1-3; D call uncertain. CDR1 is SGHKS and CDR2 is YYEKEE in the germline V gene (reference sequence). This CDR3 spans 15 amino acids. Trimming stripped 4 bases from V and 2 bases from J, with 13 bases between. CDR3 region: CASSGAGRTGNTIYF. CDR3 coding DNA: TGTGCCAGCAGCGGCGCCGGGCGGACTGGAAACACCATATATTTT.

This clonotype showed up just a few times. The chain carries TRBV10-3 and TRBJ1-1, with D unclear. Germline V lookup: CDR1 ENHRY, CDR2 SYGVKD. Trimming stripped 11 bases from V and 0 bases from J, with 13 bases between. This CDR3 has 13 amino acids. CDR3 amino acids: CAAEEGMNTEAFF. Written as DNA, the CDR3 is TGTGCCGCCGAGGAGGGCATGAACACTGAAGCTTTCTTT.

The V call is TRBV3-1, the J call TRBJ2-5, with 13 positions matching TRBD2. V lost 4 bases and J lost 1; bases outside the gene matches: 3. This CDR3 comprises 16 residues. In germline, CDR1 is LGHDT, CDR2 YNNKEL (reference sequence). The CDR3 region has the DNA TGTGCCAGCAGCCGAACTAGCGGGGGGGCCCAAGAGACCCAGTACTTC. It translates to CASSRTSGGAQETQYF.

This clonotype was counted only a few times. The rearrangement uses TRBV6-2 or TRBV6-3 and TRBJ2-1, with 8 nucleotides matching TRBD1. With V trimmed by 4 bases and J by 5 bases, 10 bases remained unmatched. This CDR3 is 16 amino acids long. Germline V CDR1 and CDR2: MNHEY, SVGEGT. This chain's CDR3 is CASSSDRERDHNEQFF. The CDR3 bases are TGTGCCAGCAGTTCGGACAGGGAGAGGGATCACAATGAGCAGTTCTTC.

The CDR3 DNA sequence: TGTGCCACCAACCCCCTGGGACAGGAGGCCTCTCAGCCCCAGCATTTT. Its protein is CATNPLGQEASQPQHF. The gene calls are TRBV15 and TRBJ1-5, with 8 bases lining up with TRBD1. There are 16 residues in the CDR3. V dropped 7 bases and J dropped 6; count of bases not matched to a gene: 14. Germline CDR1 is LNHNV and CDR2 is YYDKDF (reference sequence).

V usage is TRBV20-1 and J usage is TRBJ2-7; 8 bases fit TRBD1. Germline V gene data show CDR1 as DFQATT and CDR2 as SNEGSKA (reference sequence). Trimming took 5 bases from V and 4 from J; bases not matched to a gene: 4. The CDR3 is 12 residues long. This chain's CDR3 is CSARDRPYEQYF. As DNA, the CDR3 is TGCAGTGCTCGGGACAGGCCGTACGAGCAGTACTTC.